Included here is one T cell receptor (beta chain) sequence, with context. The antigen is not known. V gave up 5 bases and J gave up 0 bases, with 8 bases separating them. CDR3 length: 14 residues. Germline V gives CDR1 SEHNR, CDR2 FQNEAQ (reference sequence). The entry originates in a study of T cell repertoires in cytomegalovirus infection. Turning to the study itself: Public TCR beta signatures were indicative of both CMV infection and a matching HLA type.

Via MiXCR, TCRdb re-called the reads, giving one row per CDR3 protein. This sample has tens of thousands of distinct CDR3 sequences, with about a fifth found just once. The clonotype comes from a human donor in good health (CMV status not recorded). Some clones in this sample may be carry-over from other donors' samples. The rearrangement uses TRBV7-9 and TRBJ1-3; D call uncertain. The sample here was CD8+ T cells from cultured PBMCs, taken from culture after CMV antigen stimulation. The CDR3 is CASSPDASGNTIYF. The CDR3 coding sequence is TGTGCCAGCAGCCCGGACGCCTCTGGAAACACCATATATTTT.